These 31 T cell receptor beta chains were all obtained from the same sample, sequenced in a study of T cells in Graves' hyperthyroidism and ophthalmopathy. TCR beta CDR3 region amplification was performed from RNA transcripts. With the HTBI primer set, the TCR CDR3 went through a first round of RT-PCR. TCRdb ran MiXCR on the multiplex PCR reads and lists one entry per CDR3 protein. The table has some 600,000 distinct CDR3 sequences, about 15% seen once. Material for sequencing was blood. These receptors came from a woman between 25 and 40 years old with Graves' hyperthyroidism that later progressed to Graves' ophthalmopathy.

This clonotype was recorded at least ten times. J is TRBJ2-7 and V is TRBV2; D is undetermined. CDR3 length: 13 amino acids. The V end was cut by 3 bases, the J end by 3 bases, with 9 bases between. Germline CDR1 reads SNHLY; CDR2 reads FYNNEI. The CDR3 region is CASSDSTGYEQYF. In DNA, the CDR3 is TGTGCCAGCAGTGATTCAACGGGCTACGAGCAGTACTTC.

There are a few counts of this clonotype. The rearrangement links TRBV20-1 to TRBJ1-5, with D perhaps matching TRBD1 (6 bases). V was cut by 2 bases and J by 3 bases, with 14 bases left in between. The CDR3 loop spans 15 amino acids. Germline CDR1 is DFQATT and CDR2 is SNEGSKA (reference sequence). The DNA for the CDR3 is TGCAGTGCTAGACCGACAGGCGTCTTCAATCAGCCCCAGCATTTT. It yields the protein CSARPTGVFNQPQHF.

This clonotype has more than one count but fewer than ten. V is TRBV7-9 and J is TRBJ2-7; 7 nucleotides align to TRBD1. V was clipped by 5 bases and J by 6 bases; unmatched bases: 7. CDR1 and CDR2 (germline): SEHNR, FQNEAQ (reference sequence). This CDR3 has 13 amino acids. The DNA for the CDR3 is TGTGCCAGCAGCCGCGCAGGGGGTCGCGAGCAGTACTTC. Protein product: CASSRAGGREQYF.

The rearrangement links TRBV19 to TRBJ1-1; the D is unclear. The CDR3 is 13 residues long. With 3 bases removed from V and 3 bases from J, the gap between germline ends came to 8 bases. The V gene's germline CDR1 is LNHDA and CDR2 SQIVND (reference sequence). CDR3: CASSIDGYTEAFF. The CDR3 coding sequence is TGTGCCAGTAGTATCGACGGATACACTGAAGCTTTCTTT.

This clonotype was picked up many times. The CDR3 DNA is TGTGCCAGCAGCCAGGGCCTAGCCCAGGATGAGCAGTTCTTC. It encodes CASSQGLAQDEQFF. The rearrangement joins TRBV7-3 to TRBJ2-1; D may correspond to TRBD1 or TRBD2 (5 bases each). The CDR3 length is 14 residues. V was trimmed by 5 bases and J by 8 bases, leaving 16 bases between them. Germline-derived CDR1 and CDR2 are SGHTA and FQGTGA.

This chain joins TRBV27 and TRBJ1-1, with D unresolved. CDR3 length equals 13 residues. Germline V gene lookup returns CDR1 MNHEY and CDR2 SMNVEV (reference sequence). V shed 3 bases and J shed 3 bases, with 8 bases lying between them. Here the CDR3 DNA reads TGTGCCAGCAGTTTTGGTTTTGACACTGAAGCTTTCTTT. Translated, it gives CASSFGFDTEAFF.

The chain links TRBV5-1 to TRBJ2-1, with unresolved D. V lost 0 bases and J lost 2, with 12 bases in between. CDR1 and CDR2 (germline): SGHRS, YFSETQ. This CDR3 region has 16 residues. The CDR3 sequence is CASSLAGTPAYNEQFF. CDR3 coding DNA: TGCGCCAGCAGCTTGGCCGGCACGCCAGCCTACAATGAGCAGTTCTTC. The full variable domain, rest sourced from reference TRBV5-1 and TRBJ2-1, is KAGVTQTPRYLIKTRGQQVTLSCSPISGHRSVSWYQQTPGQGLQFLFEYFSETQRNKGNFPGRFSGRQFSNSRSEMNVSTLELGDSALYLCASSLAGTPAYNEQFFGPGTRLTVL.

This clonotype is a singleton in its sample. Possible read error: a much larger clone is one base away. The genes are TRBV3-1 and TRBJ1-1; the D is unclear. There are 14 residues in the CDR3. The germline V gene encodes CDR1 LGHDT and CDR2 YNNKEL (reference sequence). CDR3 bases: TGTGCCAGCCGCCAAGTCCAGCTATCAACTGAAGCTTTCTTT. It specifies CASRQVQLSTEAFF. Looking up the rest from reference TRBV3-1 and TRBJ1-1 gives the full variable domain: DTAVSQTPKYLVTQMGNDKSIKCEQNLGHDTMYWYKQDSKKFLKIMFSYNNKELIINETVPNRFSPKSPDKAHLNLHINSLELGDSAVYFCASRQVQLSTEAFFGQGTRLTVV.

The chain carries TRBV9 and TRBJ1-2; 7 bases fit TRBD1. CDR3 length equals 17 residues. The V segment lost 1 base and the J segment 4 bases; nucleotides outside the gene matches: 13. Germline V gene lookup returns CDR1 SGDLS and CDR2 YYNGEE. CDR3 amino acids: CASSVPRQGEDTYGYTF. CDR3 coding DNA: TGTGCCAGCAGCGTACCCCGACAGGGAGAAGACACCTATGGCTACACCTTC.

CDR3 sequence: CASSAPGQGQGYTF. For the CDR3, the DNA is TGTGCCAGCAGTGCCCCGGGACAGGGACAGGGCTACACCTTC. The chain joins TRBV27 to TRBJ1-2, with TRBD1 identical over 9 bases. J gave up 8 bases and V 5 bases, and 9 bases lay outside the gene matches. This CDR3 spans 14 amino acids. Germline CDR1 is MNHEY and CDR2 is SMNVEV (reference sequence).

This clonotype was recorded many times. The V call is TRBV19, the J call TRBJ1-5, with 7 bases fitting TRBD1. This CDR3 region has 15 residues. Germline CDR1 is LNHDA and CDR2 is SQIVND (reference sequence). With V trimmed by 3 bases and J by 4 bases, 6 bases remained unmatched. The CDR3 here is CASSMLGQANQPQHF. CDR3 sequence (DNA): TGTGCCAGTAGTATGTTAGGACAGGCAAATCAGCCCCAGCATTTT. The variable domain in full, with the rest retrieved from reference TRBV19 and TRBJ1-5, is DGGITQSPKYLFRKEGQNVTLSCEQNLNHDAMYWYRQDPGQGLRLIYYSQIVNDFQKGDIAEGYSVSREKKESFPLTVTSAQKNPTAFYLCASSMLGQANQPQHFGDGTRLSIL.

This clonotype was counted at least ten times. The V gene is TRBV3-1, the J gene TRBJ1-5; D may be TRBD1 (5 bases). With 0 bases removed from V and 6 bases from J, the gap between germline ends came to 12 bases. This CDR3 has 15 amino acids. CDR1 is LGHDT, CDR2 YNNKEL, per germline (reference sequence). The CDR3 reads CASSQDHRGGQPQHF. The CDR3 DNA follows: TGTGCCAGCAGCCAAGATCACCGGGGGGGTCAGCCCCAGCATTTT.

This chain links TRBV7-9 with TRBJ2-2, with a possible D match to TRBD2 (5 bases). The V gene's germline CDR1 is SEHNR and CDR2 FQNEAQ (reference sequence). CDR3 size: 17 residues. V lost 2 bases to trimming and J lost 4 bases, with 17 bases between them. CDR3: CASSLLDLRAGTGELFF. In DNA form, the CDR3 reads TGTGCCAGCAGCTTATTAGACTTACGGGCGGGCACCGGGGAGCTGTTTTTT.

The chain employs TRBV15 and TRBJ2-7, with 9 bases identical to TRBD2. In germline, CDR1 is LNHNV, CDR2 YYDKDF (reference sequence). V was clipped by 4 bases and J by 1 base; unmatched bases: 5. The length of the CDR3 is 15 residues. DNA for the CDR3: TGTGCCACCAGCACTAGCGGGACGGAATCCTACGAGCAGTACTTC. This translates into CATSTSGTESYEQYF.

This clonotype was seen more than once but under ten times. Written as DNA, the CDR3 is TGTGCCAGCAGCGTAGGAATTAGCGGGCCCTCATACGTGTACAATGAGCAGTTCTTC. Translation: CASSVGISGPSYVYNEQFF. The chain couples TRBV9 to TRBJ2-1, with 7 bases aligning to TRBD2. The germline CDR1 and CDR2 sequences are SGDLS and YYNGEE. J was trimmed by 4 bases and V by 0 bases; bases with no gene match: 16. There are 19 residues in the CDR3. The full variable domain, in which reference TRBV9 and TRBJ2-1 provide the parts outside the CDR3, is DSGVTQTPKHLITATGQRVTLRCSPRSGDLSVYWYQQSLDQGLQFLIQYYNGEERAKGNILERFSAQQFPDLHSELNLSSLELGDSALYFCASSVGISGPSYVYNEQFFGPGTRLTVL.

The table lists this clonotype with many counts. The gene calls are TRBV7-2 and TRBJ1-2, with 7 bases matching TRBD1. Germline lookup yields CDR1 SGHTA and CDR2 FQGNSA. The ends lost 1 base at V and 7 bases at J; junction bases unmatched: 9. The CDR3 loop spans 15 amino acids. In nucleotides, the CDR3 is TGTGCCAGCAGCTTAGAGCGGCAGGGGGTTCGTGGCTACACCTTC. Translation gives CASSLERQGVRGYTF.

This clonotype was counted ten times or more. The V gene is TRBV10-3, the J gene TRBJ1-1; D is unclear. The germline gives CDR1 ENHRY, CDR2 SYGVKD. This CDR3 comprises 13 residues. Trimming took 4 bases from V and 0 from J, leaving 6 bases between them. In DNA form, the CDR3 reads TGTGCCATCAGTGGCCATTTGAACACTGAAGCTTTCTTT. Its protein is CAISGHLNTEAFF.

This clonotype was picked up many times. The gene calls are TRBV7-3 and TRBJ2-1; D assignment may be TRBD1 or TRBD2 (6 bases each). The V gene's germline CDR1 is SGHTA and CDR2 FQGTGA. The CDR3 is 17 residues long. Trimming left V 0 bases short and J 1 base short, with 13 bases between. CDR3 protein: CASSLTGGGYSYNEQFF. The DNA for the CDR3 is TGTGCCAGCAGCTTAACGGGGGGCGGGTATTCCTACAATGAGCAGTTCTTC.

This clonotype was observed a few times. The rearrangement links TRBV15 to TRBJ1-5, with D tentatively TRBD1 (6 bases). CDR1 and CDR2 (germline): LNHNV, YYDKDF (reference sequence). The length of the CDR3 is 16 residues. V was clipped by 5 bases and J by 2 bases, with 16 bases between them. This chain's CDR3 is CATSARTGLGNQPQHF. The CDR3 region has the DNA TGTGCCACCAGCGCCAGAACAGGGCTCGGCAATCAGCCCCAGCATTTT.

There are a few counts of this clonotype. DNA of the CDR3: TGCGCCAGCAGCTCGGCCTTAGCGGGAGGCGAGACCCAGTACTTC. It specifies CASSSALAGGETQYF. V and J are TRBV5-1 and TRBJ2-5; 10 bases map to TRBD2. This CDR3 is 15 amino acids long. The ends lost 3 bases at V and 5 bases at J; junction bases unmatched: 7. In germline, CDR1 is SGHRS, CDR2 YFSETQ.

The rearrangement joins TRBV13 to TRBJ1-1; TRBD1 matches 8 bases. V lost 3 bases, J lost 1 base, and 4 bases stayed unmatched. The germline V gene has CDR1 PRHDT and CDR2 FYEKMQ (reference sequence). This CDR3 contains 15 residues. CDR3 residues: CASSFGQGANTEAFF. The CDR3 bases are TGTGCCAGCAGCTTCGGCCAGGGGGCGAACACTGAAGCTTTCTTT.

This clonotype showed up many times. The genes are TRBV19 and TRBJ2-7; 11 positions match TRBD2. The germline gives CDR1 LNHDA, CDR2 SQIVND (reference sequence). The CDR3 length is 15 residues. J gave up 3 bases and V 5 bases, and 6 bases lay outside the gene matches. The CDR3 nucleotides are TGTGCCAGTAGTCCTTCGACTAGCGGGGACTACGAGCAGTACTTC. Its translation is CASSPSTSGDYEQYF.

This clonotype was counted at least ten times. The chain carries TRBV11-2 and TRBJ2-1; D unresolved. The CDR3 is made up of 12 amino acids. Germline V CDR1 and CDR2: SGHAT, FQNNGV. V was shortened by 7 bases and J by 10 bases, with 14 bases between the two germline ends. CDR3 coding DNA: TGTGCCAGCAAGGGTCCGGGCGAAGAGCAGTTCTTC. It yields the protein CASKGPGEEQFF.

The sample holds many counts of this clonotype. This sequence joins TRBV5-1 and TRBJ2-7; the match to TRBD1 covers 11 bases. Germline values: CDR1 SGHRS, CDR2 YFSETQ. Trimming cost V 4 bases and J 5 bases; bases outside gene matches: 8. This CDR3 spans 15 amino acids. Here the CDR3 DNA reads TGCGCCAGCAGCCTACGGGACAGGGGGGTCCACGAGCAGTACTTC. It is translated as CASSLRDRGVHEQYF.

In this sample, this clonotype turned up many times. The chain uses TRBV2 and TRBJ2-2; 10 nucleotides agree with TRBD2. There are 14 residues in the CDR3. With V trimmed by 7 bases and J by 7 bases, 6 bases remained unmatched. Germline V CDR1 and CDR2: SNHLY, FYNNEI. CDR3 protein: CASNSGRALGELFF. Here the CDR3 DNA reads TGTGCCAGCAACAGCGGGAGGGCCCTCGGGGAGCTGTTTTTT.

This chain links TRBV30 with TRBJ2-3, with 10 bases identical to TRBD2. V gave up 5 bases and J gave up 4 bases; unmatched junction bases: 9. Germline V lookup: CDR1 GTSNPN, CDR2 SVGIG (reference sequence). The CDR3 has 15 residues. In nucleotides, the CDR3 is TGTGCCTGGGACGTCGGGACTAGCGCTTCAGATACGCAGTATTTT. It encodes CAWDVGTSASDTQYF.

At least ten counts were recorded for this clonotype. The rearrangement joins TRBV7-9 to TRBJ2-7; maybe TRBD1 (6 bases). Germline V gene sequence: CDR1 SEHNR, CDR2 FQNEAQ (reference sequence). The CDR3 is made up of 11 amino acids. V lost 5 bases and J 5 bases, leaving 7 bases between the germline ends. Here the CDR3 reads CASSGGHEQYF. CDR3 nucleotide sequence: TGTGCCAGCAGCGGGGGCCACGAGCAGTACTTC.

The V call is TRBV12-5, the J call TRBJ1-1; TRBD1 matches at 7 bases. CDR1 is LGHNT, CDR2 FRNRAP, per germline. The CDR3 contains 16 residues. V shed 0 bases and J 2 bases; nucleotides not matched to a gene: 6. Here the CDR3 reads CASGLVLGTANTEAFF. In DNA, the CDR3 is TGTGCTAGTGGTTTGGTACTCGGGACAGCAAACACTGAAGCTTTCTTT.

This clonotype was picked up many times. V usage is TRBV20-1 and J usage is TRBJ2-3; the match to TRBD1 covers 9 bases. With V trimmed by 6 bases and J by 4 bases, 8 bases remained unmatched. The germline V gene encodes CDR1 DFQATT and CDR2 SNEGSKA (reference sequence). The CDR3 is 14 amino acids. In DNA form, the CDR3 reads TGCAGTGCCAATCCGGGACAGGGTGCAGATACGCAGTATTTT. Translating it yields CSANPGQGADTQYF.

In its sample, this clonotype was seen many times. The J gene is TRBJ1-5, the V gene TRBV6-2 or TRBV6-3; the match to TRBD1 covers 9 bases. Germline assignment: CDR1 MNHEY and CDR2 SVGEGT. The CDR3 totals 18 residues. Trimming at V came to 2 bases and at J to 0 bases, leaving 8 bases not matched to a gene. The CDR3 spells CASSYRGQGLLSNQPQHF. In DNA form, the CDR3 reads TGTGCCAGCAGTTACAGGGGACAGGGATTACTTAGCAATCAGCCCCAGCATTTT.

Notes on this clonotype: Lacking the conserved final phenylalanine or tryptophan, this CDR3 likely reflects a read error. The chain uses TRBV29-1 and TRBJ2-2; 8 bases agree with TRBD2. V lost 5 bases, J lost 4 bases, and 3 bases stayed unmatched. CDR3 length: 13 residues. Germline V CDR1 and CDR2: SQVTM, ANQGSEA. CDR3 amino acids: CSVSLAGTGELFL. As DNA, the CDR3 is TGCAGCGTTTCTCTAGCGGGCACCGGGGAGCTGTTTCTT.